The clone carrying this TCR beta chain occurred many times. The antigen remains undetermined. This specimen belongs to a study of T cells in Graves' hyperthyroidism and ophthalmopathy. Study results and limitations: Among thyroid clonotypes expanded above 0.001, most also appeared in blood.

An absence of ophthalmopathy progression within 18 months meant stable Graves' hyperthyroidism. V was pared by 4 bases and J by 4 bases, with 3 bases of the junction left unmatched. The CDR3 runs to 14 residues. Germline V gives CDR1 SGHNT, CDR2 YYREEE (reference sequence). RNA transcripts served as the template for amplifying TCR beta CDR3 regions. The study used the HTBI primer set for a first-round RT-PCR of the TCR CDR3. From the multiplex PCR reads, TCRdb called clonotypes with MiXCR, one entry per CDR3 protein. The sample holds hundreds of thousands of distinct CDR3 sequences, over 10% seen once.

V and J are TRBV5-4 and TRBJ2-1; 9 bases are a match to TRBD2. Source material: blood. This TCR was sampled from a woman younger than 35 with Graves' hyperthyroidism. The CDR3, as DNA: TGTGCCAGCAGCGGCGGGGGGGGATACAATGAGCAGTTCTTC. Translation gives CASSGGGGYNEQFF.